Below are 26 T cell receptor beta chains sequenced from a single sample in a study of blood T cells in healthy people across ages. A sample-barcoded 5' primer and a J-beta primer mix were used in a second PCR of roughly 7 to 11 cycles. MiXCR, applied by TCRdb to the 5' RACE reads, yields one record per CDR3 protein. The sample lists around 1.5 million distinct CDR3 sequences; 30% to 40% were seen once. Specimen: blood. The source is a woman aged 25-40 years in good health.

This chain links TRBV9 with TRBJ2-3, with a tentative D call TRBD1 (6 bases). The CDR3 totals 14 residues. Germline-derived CDR1 and CDR2 are SGDLS and YYNGEE. Deletions cut 0 bases from V and 8 bases from J, with 13 bases between. CDR3 sequence reads: CASSVVGEQGTQYF. The DNA for the CDR3 is TGTGCCAGCAGCGTAGTAGGGGAACAGGGTACGCAGTATTTT.

The V and J genes are TRBV2 and TRBJ2-7, with D possibly being TRBD1 or TRBD2 (6 bases each). The J call may not be correct, given that the DNA end is closer to TRBJ2-5. The CDR3 runs 14 residues. Germline CDR1 is SNHLY and CDR2 is FYNNEI. The CDR3 coding sequence is TGTGCCAGCAGTGAGGAGGGGGTTCCGGGGACCCAGTACTTC. It yields the protein CASSEEGVPGTQYF.

This clonotype was seen more than once but under ten times. The V call is TRBV7-9, the J call TRBJ2-7, with D hard to call. Germline loops: CDR1 SEHNR, CDR2 FQNEAQ (reference sequence). The CDR3 extends over 16 amino acids. Trimming took 1 base from V and 2 from J, leaving 15 bases between them. DNA of the CDR3: TGTGCCAGCAGCTTAGGGTCGTCCTCTGGAGCCTACGAGCAGTACTTC. Its protein product is CASSLGSSSGAYEQYF.

The genes are TRBV5-6 and TRBJ2-1, with 10 bases identical to TRBD2. This CDR3 spans 16 amino acids. V was clipped by 2 bases and J by 5 bases; unmatched bases: 7. Germline-derived CDR1 and CDR2 are SGHDT and YYEEEE. CDR3 sequence: CASSFTSGGANNEQFF. In nucleotides, the CDR3 is TGTGCCAGCAGCTTCACAAGCGGGGGGGCAAACAATGAGCAGTTCTTC.

The rearrangement links TRBV24-1 to TRBJ2-1, with D possibly called TRBD1 or TRBD2 (6 bases each). The CDR3 spans 18 residues. The germline gives CDR1 KGHDR, CDR2 SFDVKD. Trimming shortened V by 0 bases and J by 6 bases, and 20 bases separated the two germline ends. The CDR3 is CATSDLVSGASTFNEQFF. The CDR3 coding sequence is TGTGCCACCAGTGATTTGGTTTCGGGGGCTTCTACCTTCAATGAGCAGTTCTTC.

The chain links TRBV5-1 to TRBJ2-1; 9 bases map to TRBD1. CDR3 length: 14 amino acids. CDR1 and CDR2 (germline): SGHRS, YFSETQ. The V and J ends lost 4 bases and 8 bases, in that order; junction bases with no gene match: 7. For the CDR3, the DNA is TGCGCCAGCAGCCTCGGACAGGGGAAGGATGAGCAGTTCTTC. It yields the protein CASSLGQGKDEQFF.

This sequence joins TRBV28 and TRBJ2-3; 7 bases map to TRBD2. This CDR3 has 14 amino acids. Germline lookup yields CDR1 MDHEN and CDR2 SYDVKM. V lost 5 bases to trimming and J lost 8 bases; unmatched junction nucleotides: 10. The DNA of the CDR3 is TGTGCCAGCAGTGTAAGGGACTACTGGGTTACGCAGTATTTT. Protein: CASSVRDYWVTQYF.

This chain uses TRBV5-1 with TRBJ2-3; D unresolved. The CDR3 is made up of 14 amino acids. The V gene lost 4 bases and the J gene lost 4 bases, with 13 bases spanning the gap. The germline V gene has CDR1 SGHRS and CDR2 YFSETQ. CDR3 loop: CASSPATSPDTQYF. The CDR3 DNA reads as TGCGCCAGCAGCCCGGCTACGTCCCCAGATACGCAGTATTTT.

The sample holds one count of this clonotype. Its ends do not fully match the called genes, so a read error is possible. The chain joins TRBV29-1 to TRBJ2-2, with D perhaps assigned TRBD1 or TRBD2 (7 bases each). The length of the CDR3 is 15 residues. Germline-derived CDR1 and CDR2 are SQVTM and ANQGSEA. This chain's CDR3 is CSVEVNRGGAGELFF. The CDR3 region has the DNA TGCAGTGTTGAAGTTAACAGGGGAGGGGCCGGGGAGCTGTTTTTT.

This clonotype was seen only a few times. The gene calls are TRBV20-1 and TRBJ1-2; D ambiguous. The V end was cut by 5 bases, the J end by 2 bases, with 12 bases between. The CDR3 loop spans 13 amino acids. Germline-derived CDR1 and CDR2 are DFQATT and SNEGSKA (reference sequence). The CDR3 reads CSAPSRQNYGYTF. The CDR3 nucleotides are TGCAGTGCTCCCTCTCGGCAGAACTATGGCTACACCTTC.

V is TRBV11-2 and J is TRBJ2-7; TRBD2 aligns across 8 bases. V lost 1 base and J lost 0; bases outside the gene matches: 17. Germline CDR1 SGHAT, CDR2 FQNNGV. The length of the CDR3 is 20 residues. The CDR3 nucleotides are TGTGCCAGCAGCTTAGGAGAGGGGTTGGGCGGGAGGCCCAGCTCCTACGAGCAGTACTTC. Its translation is CASSLGEGLGGRPSSYEQYF.

This clonotype was seen only a few times. J is TRBJ2-1 and V is TRBV20-1, with 7 bases identical to TRBD2. The ends lost 4 bases at V and 7 bases at J; junction bases unmatched: 10. This CDR3 is 14 amino acids long. Germline CDR1 is DFQATT and CDR2 is SNEGSKA (reference sequence). In nucleotides, the CDR3 is TGCAGTGCTACCCCGGGACTACCCCGAAATGAGCAGTTCTTC. It encodes CSATPGLPRNEQFF.

This clonotype was seen a few times. Relative to the germline gene, one junction end is altered; a read error may explain this. This chain uses TRBV12-3 or TRBV12-4 with TRBJ2-3; D might be TRBD1 or TRBD2, each matching 5 bases. The CDR3 runs to 15 residues. The CDR3 DNA reads TGTGCCGGCAGTGGGGCCAAGTCTAGCACGGATACGCAGTATTTT. Encoded protein: CAGSGAKSSTDTQYF.

This clonotype was observed a handful of times. The chain links TRBV11-3 to TRBJ2-5; the match to TRBD2 covers 10 bases. The CDR3 consists of 17 residues. The V segment lost 1 base and the J segment 1 base; nucleotides outside the gene matches: 6. Germline V lookup: CDR1 SGHNT, CDR2 YENEEA. This CDR3 reads CASSLGAASGGQETQYF. The CDR3 region has the DNA TGTGCCAGCAGCTTAGGGGCGGCTAGCGGGGGCCAAGAGACCCAGTACTTC.

CDR3 protein: CSARARGDSPLHF. The CDR3 nucleotides are TGCAGTGCTAGGGCCAGGGGGGATTCACCCCTCCACTTT. The chain couples TRBV20-1 to TRBJ1-6; 7 bases are a match to TRBD1. From germline, CDR1 is DFQATT and CDR2 SNEGSKA (reference sequence). The J segment lost 8 bases and the V segment lost 3 bases, leaving 4 bases of the junction unmatched. This CDR3 region has 13 residues.

V gene TRBV12-3 or TRBV12-4 combines with J gene TRBJ2-2; 7 bases map to TRBD1. The CDR3 loop spans 15 amino acids. J was trimmed by 1 base and V by 5 bases; bases with no gene match: 4. The CDR3 DNA reads TGTGCCAGCAGTACGAGACAGGGGAACACCGGGGAGCTGTTTTTT. Protein product: CASSTRQGNTGELFF.

This clonotype showed up just a few times. V is TRBV4-1 and J is TRBJ1-1; 9 bases are a match to TRBD1. The CDR3 has 14 residues. With 5 bases clipped from V and 5 bases from J, the junction kept 6 bases outside the gene matches. Germline V gene sequence: CDR1 MGHRA, CDR2 YSYEKL. The CDR3 bases are TGCGCCAGCAGCGGTACAGGGGGCAGGACTGAAGCTTTCTTT. This codes for CASSGTGGRTEAFF.

This clonotype was seen only a few times. The chain links TRBV7-2 to TRBJ1-1; 9 bases agree with TRBD1. CDR3 length: 16 amino acids. Trimming took 1 base from V and 5 from J; bases not matched to a gene: 8. Per the germline V gene, CDR1 is SGHTA and CDR2 is FQGNSA. The CDR3 region has the DNA TGTGCCAGCAGCTTAGGGGGGGGACAGGGACGGACTGAAGCTTTCTTT. This encodes CASSLGGGQGRTEAFF.

This clonotype came up once. A much more abundant neighbour one base away suggests this may be a read error. This chain joins TRBV29-1 and TRBJ2-7; D not certain. CDR3 size: 13 residues. Germline V gene lookup returns CDR1 SQVTM and CDR2 ANQGSEA. The CDR3: CSVEEKRGYGQYF. As DNA, the CDR3 is TGCAGCGTTGAGGAAAAGAGAGGATACGGGCAGTACTTC.

This chain links TRBV24-1 with TRBJ2-4, with a weak D call TRBD2 (5 bases). The CDR3 totals 16 residues. V lost 3 bases, J lost 3 bases, and 14 bases lay in between. Germline lookup yields CDR1 KGHDR and CDR2 SFDVKD. The CDR3 loop reads CATSDQRAVGKNIQYF. In DNA, the CDR3 is TGTGCCACCAGTGATCAGAGGGCTGTCGGCAAAAACATTCAGTACTTC.

The chain joins TRBV27 to TRBJ2-1, with TRBD1 matching 9 bases. Germline-derived CDR1 and CDR2 are MNHEY and SMNVEV (reference sequence). The CDR3 has 15 residues. With 8 bases clipped from V and 9 bases from J, the junction kept 14 bases outside the gene matches. CDR3 nucleotides: TGTGCCAGCCTTCCCGGGACAGGGTGGTCCGTTGAGCAGTTCTTC. Its protein product is CASLPGTGWSVEQFF.

The V and J genes are TRBV7-9 and TRBJ2-3; TRBD1 aligns across 7 bases. The CDR3 consists of 17 residues. The ends lost 4 bases at V and 5 bases at J; junction bases unmatched: 15. Germline CDR1 SEHNR, CDR2 FQNEAQ (reference sequence). CDR3 amino acids: CASSSSVDREQQDTQYF. The CDR3 nucleotides are TGTGCCAGCAGCTCGAGTGTCGACAGGGAGCAACAAGATACGCAGTATTTT.

The chain links TRBV6-1 to TRBJ2-7; D uncertain. The CDR3 is 15 amino acids. Germline V gives CDR1 MNHNS, CDR2 SASEGT. Trimming stripped 2 bases from V and 0 bases from J, with 11 bases between. The CDR3 DNA reads as TGTGCCAGCAGTGAACCCGCAGGCGCCTCCTACGAGCAGTACTTC. As protein: CASSEPAGASYEQYF.

The V gene is TRBV4-1, the J gene TRBJ1-2; D is uncertain. The germline CDR1 and CDR2 sequences are MGHRA and YSYEKL. V lost 1 base, J lost 8 bases, and 14 bases lay in between. The CDR3 is 14 amino acids. DNA of the CDR3: TGCGCCAGCAGCCAAGCTTGGGAGGCGAGAGGCTACACCTTC. Encoded protein: CASSQAWEARGYTF.

The chain uses TRBV30 and TRBJ2-7; 9 nucleotides match TRBD1. V was pared by 2 bases and J by 3 bases, with 2 bases of the junction left unmatched. Germline-derived CDR1 and CDR2 are GTSNPN and SVGIG (reference sequence). This CDR3 region has 13 residues. CDR3 in DNA: TGTGCCTGGAGTACGGACAGGGGCTACGAGCAGTACTTC. Protein: CAWSTDRGYEQYF.

The chain has TRBV28 and TRBJ2-3; TRBD2 aligns across 9 bases. The CDR3 extends over 17 amino acids. V lost 5 bases, J lost 4 bases, and 13 bases stayed unmatched. The V gene's germline CDR1 is MDHEN and CDR2 SYDVKM. The CDR3 DNA reads TGTGCCAGCAGTACCCTAGAGGAGCGGGAGGTCTCAGATACGCAGTATTTT. It yields the protein CASSTLEEREVSDTQYF.